One T cell receptor (beta chain) is described in this entry. The table came from immunoSEQ multiplex PCR; TCRdb's copy has only in-frame clones and leaves some out. The sample includes 2 million to 2.5 million clones, more than 80% of them seen just once. Partitioning of CD4+ cells yielded a CD45RA+ naive subset and a CD45RA-negative memory subset. These data come from a study of shared clonotypes between healthy human individuals. Per germline, CDR1 MGHDK and CDR2 SYGVNS. The V and J ends lost 8 bases and 0 bases respectively, with 13 bases between them. The CDR3 contains 14 residues. The gene calls are TRBV25-1 and TRBJ1-1, with TRBD1 as a possible D gene (5 bases). The receptor was isolated from a man aged 18 to 30 in good health. Some clones in this sample may be carry-over from other donors' samples. The sequenced sample was naive CD4+ T cells from PBMCs. This sample's subset: CD45RA+ positively selected. The CDR3 coding sequence is TGTGCCAGCGGGGGGTCACTATTGAACACTGAAGCTTTCTTT. This sequence encodes CASGGSLLNTEAFF.